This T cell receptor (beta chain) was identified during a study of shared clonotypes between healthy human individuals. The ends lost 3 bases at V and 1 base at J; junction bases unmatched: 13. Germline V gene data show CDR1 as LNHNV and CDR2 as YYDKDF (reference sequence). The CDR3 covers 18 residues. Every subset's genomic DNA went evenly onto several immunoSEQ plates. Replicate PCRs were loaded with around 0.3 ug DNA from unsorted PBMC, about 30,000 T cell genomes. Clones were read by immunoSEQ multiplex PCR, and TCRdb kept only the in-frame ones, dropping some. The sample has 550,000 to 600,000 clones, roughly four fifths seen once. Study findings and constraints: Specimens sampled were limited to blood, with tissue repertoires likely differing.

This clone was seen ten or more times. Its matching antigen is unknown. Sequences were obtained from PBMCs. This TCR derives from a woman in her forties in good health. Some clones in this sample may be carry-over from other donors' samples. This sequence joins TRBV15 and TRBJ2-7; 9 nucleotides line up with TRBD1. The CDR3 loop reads CATSRFAGQGVSSYEQYF. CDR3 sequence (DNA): TGTGCCACCAGCAGGTTTGCGGGACAGGGTGTAAGTTCCTACGAGCAGTACTTC.